Presented here are 18 T cell receptor beta chains from one specimen sequenced in a study of shared clonotypes between healthy human individuals. This table comes from immunoSEQ multiplex PCR, and its TCRdb copy is limited to in-frame clones, with some not included. The repertoire holds 2 million to 2.5 million clones, with 80% to 95% as singletons. Sequencing was done on a sample of naive CD4+ T cells from PBMCs. The sample's subset: CD45RA+ positively selected. The receptor source for this set is a man between 18 and 29 years old in good health. Some clones in this sample may be carry-over from other donors' samples.

V is TRBV9 and J is TRBJ2-5; D gene uncertain. The CDR3 runs 17 residues. Germline V gene lookup returns CDR1 SGDLS and CDR2 YYNGEE. Trimming stripped 4 bases from V and 1 base from J, with 20 bases between. This CDR3 reads CASSNSVRDGTQETQYF. The DNA for the CDR3 is TGTGCCAGCAGCAATTCCGTGAGAGACGGTACCCAAGAGACCCAGTACTTC.

With respect to this clone: Other DNA sequences within the sample encode an identical CDR3. The rearrangement joins TRBV5-1 to TRBJ2-7; the D gene is possibly TRBD2 (7 bases). The CDR3 covers 14 residues. V was cut by 2 bases and J by 3 bases, with 12 bases left in between. The germline V gene has CDR1 SGHRS and CDR2 YFSETQ. CDR3 in DNA: TGCGCCAGCAGCTTCGGGGGCGGGGGCTACGAGCAGTACTTC. This sequence encodes CASSFGGGGYEQYF.

The V and J genes are TRBV2 and TRBJ2-1; either TRBD1 or TRBD2 may supply D (5 bases each). Per germline, CDR1 SNHLY and CDR2 FYNNEI. The CDR3 is made up of 14 amino acids. Trimming left V 11 bases short and J 7 bases short, with 21 bases between. CDR3 sequence (DNA): TGTGCCGGCCGAACCGGGACCCCCTCGAATGAGCAGTTCTTC. It is translated as CAGRTGTPSNEQFF.

The chain employs TRBV7-2 and TRBJ2-3; 8 positions agree with TRBD1. Germline CDR1 is SGHTA and CDR2 is FQGNSA. This CDR3 comprises 15 residues. Trimming at V came to 5 bases and at J to 2 bases, leaving 6 bases not matched to a gene. The CDR3 bases are TGTGCCAGCAGCCTACGACAGGGGCTCACAGATACGCAGTATTTT. This encodes CASSLRQGLTDTQYF.

V gene TRBV15 combines with J gene TRBJ2-7, with D uncertain. The CDR3 covers 12 residues. CDR1 and CDR2 from the germline V gene are LNHNV and YYDKDF (reference sequence). Trimming pared 2 bases from V and 6 bases from J, leaving 8 bases between. CDR3 nucleotide sequence: TGTGCCACCAGCAGACCTAATATCGAGCAGTACTTC. It specifies CATSRPNIEQYF.

This clone was recorded a few times. In the same sample, other DNA sequences code for this CDR3. CDR3 DNA: TGTGCCAGCTCACCACCCTCCACAGATACGCAGTATTTT. Encoded protein: CASSPPSTDTQYF. The gene calls are TRBV18 and TRBJ2-3; D unresolved. Trimming cost V 0 bases and J 2 bases, with 3 bases left between them. Germline V lookup: CDR1 KGHSH, CDR2 LQKENI. This CDR3 is 13 amino acids long.

The gene calls are TRBV9 and TRBJ2-3; the D gene is possibly TRBD2 (6 bases). This CDR3 comprises 16 residues. The V end lost 0 bases, the J end lost 2 bases, and 13 bases lay between the germline ends. CDR1 and CDR2 (germline): SGDLS, YYNGEE. The CDR3 loop is CASSVAVGRDTDTQYF. DNA for the CDR3: TGTGCCAGCAGCGTAGCGGTCGGGAGAGACACAGATACGCAGTATTTT.

The chain employs TRBV7-9 and TRBJ2-3, with D perhaps matching TRBD2 (5 bases). This CDR3 spans 14 amino acids. The V end was cut by 5 bases, the J end by 5 bases, with 14 bases between. CDR1 SEHNR and CDR2 FQNEAQ come from the germline V gene (reference sequence). CDR3 amino acids: CASSPRGSVDTQYF. CDR3 in DNA: TGTGCCAGCAGCCCCCGAGGTAGCGTAGATACGCAGTATTTT.

The chain uses TRBV7-3 and TRBJ2-3; D remains unclear. This CDR3 has 17 amino acids. The V gene's germline CDR1 is SGHTA and CDR2 FQGTGA. The V and J ends lost 1 base and 2 bases respectively, with 16 bases between them. The CDR3 here is CASSLRAGRAYTDTQYF. CDR3 bases: TGTGCCAGCAGCTTAAGGGCAGGCCGAGCATACACAGATACGCAGTATTTT.

This clone was detected once. This chain connects TRBV28 to TRBJ1-3; D is ambiguous. The length of the CDR3 is 15 residues. Trimming removed 2 bases from V and 1 base from J, with 9 bases in between. Germline CDR1 and CDR2: MDHEN and SYDVKM. CDR3 residues: CASSLIPASGNTIYF. CDR3 nucleotide sequence: TGTGCCAGCAGTTTAATTCCCGCGTCTGGAAACACCATATATTTT.

This chain uses TRBV4-1 with TRBJ2-2; maybe TRBD1 (8 bases). The ends were cut back, 4 bases at V and 6 bases at J, with 12 bases in the middle. In germline, CDR1 is MGHRA, CDR2 YSYEKL. This CDR3 has 14 residues. CDR3 DNA sequence: TGCGCCAGCAGCCTAACAGGGGGGGCCGGGGAGCTGTTTTTT. Its translation: CASSLTGGAGELFF.

The chain uses TRBV5-6 and TRBJ2-2, with D perhaps assigned TRBD1 or TRBD2 (5 bases each). Trimming cost V 2 bases and J 5 bases, with 13 bases left between them. The CDR3 consists of 15 residues. In germline, CDR1 is SGHDT, CDR2 YYEEEE. The CDR3 spells CASSFAGTLTGELFF. The DNA of the CDR3 is TGTGCCAGCAGCTTTGCCGGGACGCTGACCGGGGAGCTGTTTTTT.

In the case of this clone: The sample holds other DNA sequences that translate to the same CDR3. V and J are TRBV9 and TRBJ2-2; a possible D gene is TRBD1 (6 bases). The CDR3 runs 15 residues. The V gene lost 2 bases and the J gene lost 0 bases, with 8 bases spanning the gap. Germline V CDR1 and CDR2: SGDLS, YYNGEE. For the CDR3, the DNA is TGTGCCAGCAGCGTTAAGGGGGCGAACACCGGGGAGCTGTTTTTT. This gives the protein CASSVKGANTGELFF.

The chain couples TRBV6-5 to TRBJ2-7, with a tentative D call TRBD1 (5 bases). This CDR3 has 13 amino acids. Germline V CDR1 and CDR2: MNHEY, SVGAGI. The V and J ends lost 10 bases and 3 bases respectively, with 16 bases between them. Written as DNA, the CDR3 is TGTGCCACCATGGACACCCCAGGCTACGAGCAGTACTTC. It translates to CATMDTPGYEQYF.

This clone was seen once. The CDR3 is CSVELGITYGYTF. The CDR3 bases are TGCAGCGTTGAGTTAGGCATTACTTATGGCTACACCTTC. The chain is built from TRBV29-1 and TRBJ1-2, with D uncertain. This CDR3 comprises 13 residues. Deletions cut 3 bases from V and 5 bases from J, with 13 bases between. CDR1 SQVTM and CDR2 ANQGSEA come from the germline V gene. Looking up the rest from reference TRBV29-1 and TRBJ1-2 gives the full variable domain: SAVISQKPSRDICQRGTSLTIQCQVDSQVTMMFWYRQQPGQSLTLIATANQGSEATYESGFVIDKFPISRPNLTFSTLTVSNMSPEDSSIYLCSVELGITYGYTFGSGTRLTVV.

The V and J genes are TRBV6-5 and TRBJ2-1, with TRBD2 matching over 8 bases. From germline, CDR1 is MNHEY and CDR2 SVGAGI. The V gene end was trimmed by 6 bases and the J gene end by 2 bases; junction bases not matched to a gene: 6. This CDR3 comprises 15 residues. CDR3 loop: CASRVLAVAYNEQFF. CDR3 nucleotide sequence: TGTGCCAGCAGGGTACTAGCGGTTGCCTACAATGAGCAGTTCTTC.

This chain uses TRBV11-2 with TRBJ2-1, with TRBD2 matching 9 bases. The CDR3 loop spans 17 amino acids. Trimming removed 5 bases from V and 7 bases from J; junction bases left unmatched: 15. The V gene's germline CDR1 is SGHAT and CDR2 FQNNGV. CDR3 sequence: CASSLSMWREGQNEQFF. The DNA for the CDR3 is TGTGCCAGCAGCCTCAGTATGTGGCGGGAGGGCCAAAATGAGCAGTTCTTC.

A word on this clone: The same CDR3 also results from other DNA sequences found in this sample. This sequence joins TRBV20-1 and TRBJ2-7; tentative D call: TRBD2 (6 bases). Trimming shortened V by 5 bases and J by 4 bases, and 9 bases separated the two germline ends. This CDR3 region has 11 residues. The germline V gene encodes CDR1 DFQATT and CDR2 SNEGSKA (reference sequence). The CDR3, as DNA: TGCAGTGCTCGCGGGGCGTACGAGCAGTACTTC. Amino acid sequence: CSARGAYEQYF.